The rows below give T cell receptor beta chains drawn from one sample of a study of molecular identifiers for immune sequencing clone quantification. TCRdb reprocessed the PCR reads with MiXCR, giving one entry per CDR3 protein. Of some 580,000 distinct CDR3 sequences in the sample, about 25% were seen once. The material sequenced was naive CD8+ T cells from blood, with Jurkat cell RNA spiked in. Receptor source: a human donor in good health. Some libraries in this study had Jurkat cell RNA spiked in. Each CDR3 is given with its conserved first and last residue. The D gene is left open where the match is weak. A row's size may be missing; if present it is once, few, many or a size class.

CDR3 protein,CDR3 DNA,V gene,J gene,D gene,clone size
CASSYVGSASPSYEQYF,TGTGCCAGCAGCTACGTAGGGAGCGCAAGCCCCTCCTACGAGCAGTACTTC,TRBV7-2,TRBJ2-7,-,many
CASSLRESTDTQYF,TGTGCCAGCAGTTTAAGGGAGAGCACAGATACGCAGTATTTT,TRBV12-3/TRBV12-4,TRBJ2-3,-,many
CSVEYPSGNLDTQYF,TGCAGCGTTGAGTATCCTAGCGGGAATCTGGATACGCAGTATTTT,TRBV29-1,TRBJ2-3,TRBD2,many
CASSGQGSGELFF,TGTGCCAGTAGTGGACAGGGATCCGGGGAGCTGTTTTTT,TRBV19,TRBJ2-2,TRBD1,many
CATSDSPSGNHEQYF,TGTGCCACCAGTGATTCCCCGTCTGGAAACCACGAGCAGTACTTC,TRBV24-1,TRBJ2-7,-,many
CASRARGEPNTGELFF,TGTGCCAGCAGGGCCAGGGGTGAACCGAACACCGGGGAGCTGTTTTTT,TRBV28,TRBJ2-2,-,-
CASTEAGDWNEQFF,TGTGCCAGCACCGAAGCGGGAGATTGGAATGAGCAGTTCTTC,TRBV27,TRBJ2-1,TRBD2,many
CASSSPRGAGANVLTF,TGTGCCAGCAGTTCCCCCCGCGGGGCTGGGGCCAACGTCCTGACTTTC,TRBV27,TRBJ2-6,-,-
CSVEAGLAGVNEQFF,TGCAGCGTTGAAGCCGGACTAGCGGGAGTAAATGAGCAGTTCTTC,TRBV29-1,TRBJ2-1,TRBD2,few
CASRLGGGYNEQFF,TGTGCCAGCAGGCTTGGCGGGGGCTACAATGAGCAGTTCTTC,TRBV27,TRBJ2-1,TRBD2,-
CASSQDFVAGLSSYEQYF,TGCGCCAGCAGCCAAGATTTCGTTGCCGGCTTGAGCTCCTACGAGCAGTACTTC,TRBV4-1,TRBJ2-7,-,-
CASSLAARSYAQSF,TGTGCGAGCAGCCTGGCGGCGCGATCCTACGCGCAGTCCTTC,TRBV7-9,TRBJ2-7,-,-
CASSVGQTPMNTEAFF,TGTGCCAGCAGCGTGGGACAGACCCCGATGAACACTGAAGCTTTCTTT,TRBV9,TRBJ1-1,TRBD1,many
CASSPTGNQPQYF,TGTGCCAGCAGCCCCACAGGAAATCAGCCCCAGTATTTT,TRBV27,TRBJ2-3,-,once
CSGQGVEQPQHF,TGCAGCGGACAGGGGGTCGAGCAGCCCCAGCATTTT,TRBV20-1,TRBJ1-5,TRBD1,many
CASSALRKEAFF,TGTGCCAGCAGCGCCCTCAGGAAAGAAGCTTTCTTT,TRBV16,TRBJ1-1,-,-
CASKFSGNYGYTF,TGTGCCAGCAAATTCTCAGGGAACTATGGCTACACCTTC,TRBV12-3/TRBV12-4,TRBJ1-2,-,-
CASSDGGLTQPQHF,TGTGCCAGCAGTGACGGGGGGCTCACTCAGCCCCAGCATTTT,TRBV6-1,TRBJ1-5,-,-
CASSIGRGEDNEQFF,TGTGCCAGTAGTATTGGCAGGGGCGAGGACAATGAGCAGTTCTTC,TRBV19,TRBJ2-1,-,-
CSASMVGTGQPQHF,TGCAGTGCTAGCATGGTAGGGACGGGTCAGCCCCAGCATTTT,TRBV20-1,TRBJ1-5,-,many
CASSLRQGPKQTQYF,TGTGCCAGCAGCCTCAGACAGGGGCCCAAACAGACCCAGTACTTC,TRBV14,TRBJ2-5,TRBD1,many
CASTWRGSPTDTQYF,TGTGCCAGCACCTGGCGGGGGTCCCCCACAGATACGCAGTATTTT,TRBV27,TRBJ2-3,TRBD2,many